These 18 T cell receptor beta chains were all obtained from the same sample, sequenced in a study of blood T cell repertoires in COVID-19. The table came from immunoSEQ multiplex PCR; TCRdb's copy has only in-frame clones and leaves some out. Of approximately 200,000 clones in the sample, approximately 87% are singletons; the top ten hold about 6%. Sequenced: peripheral blood. The receptors were sampled from a man aged 55-75 years who had recovered from COVID-19.

This sequence joins TRBV7-3 and TRBJ2-7, with 7 bases aligning to TRBD1. CDR3 length: 15 amino acids. Trimming cost V 5 bases and J 3 bases; bases outside gene matches: 10. CDR1 SGHTA and CDR2 FQGTGA come from the germline V gene. CDR3 nucleotides: TGTGCCAGCAGCCCGCTCGCAGGGGGAATCTACGAGCAGTACTTC. It yields the protein CASSPLAGGIYEQYF.

This clone has just one count. This CDR3 reads CASRERALAGNTIYF. CDR3 nucleotide sequence: TGTGCCAGCAGGGAAAGAGCGTTAGCTGGAAACACCATATATTTT. The J gene is TRBJ1-3, the V gene TRBV27; D call uncertain. The CDR3 is 15 residues long. Trimming took off 6 bases at V and 2 bases at J, with 14 bases between the two ends. CDR1 MNHEY and CDR2 SMNVEV come from the germline V gene (reference sequence).

This clone was seen more than once but under ten times. The V call is TRBV7-6, the J call TRBJ2-5; tentative D call: TRBD2 (5 bases). CDR1 SGHVS and CDR2 FNYEAQ come from the germline V gene. CDR3 length: 15 residues. The V gene lost 4 bases and the J gene lost 5 bases, with 17 bases spanning the gap. The CDR3 DNA reads as TGTGCCAGCAGCTCCCAAGGAGGTCTCCGGGAGACCCAGTACTTC. It is translated as CASSSQGGLRETQYF.

The chain recombines TRBV7-3 with TRBJ2-1; D is possibly TRBD2 (5 bases). The CDR3 consists of 15 residues. Germline CDR1 reads SGHTA; CDR2 reads FQGTGA. V lost 5 bases to trimming and J lost 7 bases, with 18 bases between them. This CDR3 reads CASSPQDHGVNEQFF. For the CDR3, the DNA is TGTGCCAGCAGCCCACAAGACCACGGGGTGAATGAGCAGTTCTTC.

J is TRBJ1-6 and V is TRBV15, with D perhaps matching TRBD1 (6 bases). The ends were cut back, 0 bases at V and 6 bases at J, with 9 bases in the middle. The CDR3 covers 15 residues. Germline loops: CDR1 LNHNV, CDR2 YYDKDF (reference sequence). In DNA form, the CDR3 reads TGTGCCACCAGCAGAGAAAGGACAGTTAATTCACCCCTCCACTTT. Its protein product is CATSRERTVNSPLHF.

This clone was picked up one time. For the CDR3, the DNA is TGCGCCAGCAGTGAGTCATTAGGTGGACATCTTGGGGAGACCCAGTACTTC. Translated, it gives CASSESLGGHLGETQYF. V and J are TRBV10-1 and TRBJ2-5, with D perhaps matching TRBD1 (5 bases). This CDR3 has 17 residues. Trimming took 0 bases from V and 5 from J, leaving 19 bases between them. Germline V gene sequence: CDR1 WNHNN, CDR2 SYGVQD (reference sequence).

The chain joins TRBV5-1 to TRBJ2-7; 7 bases are a match to TRBD1. With 2 bases clipped from V and 3 bases from J, the junction kept 2 bases outside the gene matches. Germline V gene sequence: CDR1 SGHRS, CDR2 YFSETQ. The CDR3 totals 13 residues. Here the CDR3 reads CASSLQGLYEQYF. The CDR3 DNA reads TGCGCCAGCAGCTTACAGGGGCTCTACGAGCAGTACTTC.

The chain joins TRBV18 to TRBJ2-7; 9 nucleotides match TRBD1. V lost 3 bases, J lost 2 bases, and 5 bases stayed unmatched. Germline V lookup: CDR1 KGHSH, CDR2 LQKENI. The CDR3 consists of 15 residues. The CDR3 is CASSPATGGAYEQYF. The CDR3 region has the DNA TGTGCCAGCTCACCCGCGACAGGGGGGGCCTACGAGCAGTACTTC. The full variable domain, rest sourced from reference TRBV18 and TRBJ2-7, is NAGVMQNPRHLVRRRGQEARLRCSPMKGHSHVYWYRQLPEEGLKFMVYLQKENIIDESGMPKERFSAEFPKEGPSILRIQQVVRGDSAAYFCASSPATGGAYEQYFGPGTRLTVT.

The rearrangement uses TRBV7-3 and TRBJ2-2, with TRBD1 matching over 10 bases. Germline values: CDR1 SGHTA, CDR2 FQGTGA. The CDR3 sequence is 15 residues long. J gave up 6 bases and V 5 bases, and 6 bases lay outside the gene matches. The CDR3 nucleotides are TGTGCCAGCAGCCCGAGACAGGGGGCAGCCGGGGAGCTGTTTTTT. Translation gives CASSPRQGAAGELFF.

The CDR3 nucleotides are TGTGCCAGCAGCTTAGAAGGGGCCGGGTATGGCTACACCTTC. Translation gives CASSLEGAGYGYTF. V and J are TRBV6-4 and TRBJ1-2; maybe TRBD1 (5 bases). This CDR3 is 14 amino acids long. CDR1 is MRHNA, CDR2 SNTAGT, per germline. V lost 6 bases and J lost 5, with 16 bases in between.

This clone was detected a few times. The chain employs TRBV28 and TRBJ1-5; 9 positions agree with TRBD1. This CDR3 has 14 amino acids. V lost 5 bases, J lost 7 bases, and 6 bases stayed unmatched. The V gene's germline CDR1 is MDHEN and CDR2 SYDVKM. The CDR3 protein is CASSLGTGKQPQHF. The CDR3 coding sequence is TGTGCCAGCAGTCTAGGGACAGGGAAACAGCCCCAGCATTTT. The whole variable domain, filled in from reference TRBV28 and TRBJ1-5, reads DVKVTQSSRYLVKRTGEKVFLECVQDMDHENMFWYRQDPGLGLRLIYFSYDVKMKEKGDIPEGYSVSREKKERFSLILESASTNQTSMYLCASSLGTGKQPQHFGDGTRLSIL.

The chain uses TRBV7-2 and TRBJ2-5; 8 positions match TRBD2. V lost 2 bases, J lost 2 bases, and 4 bases stayed unmatched. Germline V gene data show CDR1 as SGHTA and CDR2 as FQGNSA. The CDR3 contains 15 residues. The DNA of the CDR3 is TGTGCCAGCAGCTTAAGTAGCGGGGTGCAAGAGACCCAGTACTTC. Protein: CASSLSSGVQETQYF.

The CDR3 DNA follows: TGTGCCAGCAGCATTGGACAGGGTGGTTCCTACAATGAGCAGTTCTTC. As protein: CASSIGQGGSYNEQFF. The V call is TRBV7-9, the J call TRBJ2-1, with TRBD1 matching over 8 bases. The J segment lost 1 base and the V segment lost 5 bases, leaving 7 bases of the junction unmatched. This CDR3 contains 16 residues. Germline loops: CDR1 SEHNR, CDR2 FQNEAQ (reference sequence).

The chain carries TRBV10-3 and TRBJ2-1; D remains unclear. The CDR3 runs to 13 residues. Germline CDR1 and CDR2: ENHRY and SYGVKD. Between the trimmed V and J ends, which lost 8 bases and 0 bases, there was a span of 8 bases. Here the CDR3 DNA reads TGTGCCATCGAGGATAGCTCCTACAATGAGCAGTTCTTC. It is translated as CAIEDSSYNEQFF.

The chain uses TRBV21-1 and TRBJ2-7; TRBD2, the D gene given by the table, was not confirmed from the DNA. TRBV21-1 is termed a pseudogene. The CDR3 is 16 amino acids. The CDR3 region is CASSKALRAVAGEQYF. The DNA of the CDR3 is TGTGCCAGCAGCAAAGCGCTGAGAGCGGTGGCTGGCGAGCAGTACTTC.

V and J are TRBV12-3 or TRBV12-4 and TRBJ1-1, with D uncertain. V was pared by 3 bases and J by 1 base, with 6 bases between. The CDR3 runs to 13 residues. The CDR3 DNA reads TGTGCCAGCAGTTTTGGCAGGAACACTGAAGCTTTCTTT. Translated, it gives CASSFGRNTEAFF.

The chain links TRBV4-1 to TRBJ1-4; D is perhaps TRBD1 (5 bases). The germline V and J ends were trimmed by 1 base and 0 bases, with 6 bases remaining between them. The CDR3 contains 15 residues. Germline V gives CDR1 MGHRA, CDR2 YSYEKL. CDR3 DNA sequence: TGCGCCAGCAGCCAAGCGGGGGCAACTAATGAAAAACTGTTTTTT. It encodes CASSQAGATNEKLFF.

This sequence joins TRBV27 and TRBJ2-5; possible D gene TRBD2, 5 bases. The germline CDR1 and CDR2 sequences are MNHEY and SMNVEV (reference sequence). This CDR3 has 15 amino acids. V dropped 2 bases and J dropped 1 base, with 11 bases sitting between them. Here the CDR3 DNA reads TGTGCCAGCAGTTTACTCCCCGGGGTCCAAGAGACCCAGTACTTC. This gives the protein CASSLLPGVQETQYF.